Listed below are T cell receptor beta chains from one sample, sequenced in a study of T-cell memory formation after mild COVID-19. In TCRdb, the 5' RACE reads were re-called with MiXCR into one record per CDR3 protein. Of about 84,000 distinct CDR3 sequences in the sample, about 14% were seen once. Sequenced input: PBMCs or a T cell subset sorted from them (not recorded which). Receptors originate from an adult woman who had mild COVID-19 (a few samples of this study predate the infection). Cell type and time point are not known. Both conserved end residues are part of each CDR3. D genes are given only for firm matches. Size is omitted from some rows. Given values are once, few, many or a class for expanded clones.

d_call j_call clone_size v_call cdr3_aa cdr3_nt
TRBD1 TRBJ2-3 - TRBV7-9 CASSLGQGFTDTQYF TGTGCCAGCAGCTTGGGACAGGGGTTCACAGATACGCAGTATTTT
TRBD2 TRBJ2-2 many TRBV12-3/TRBV12-4 CASSSPLILAGGQLNTGELFF TGTGCCAGCAGTTCCCCCCTAATATTAGCGGGGGGCCAACTGAACACCGGGGAGCTGTTTTTT
TRBD1 TRBJ2-7 few TRBV18 CASSPQGTGPSFGSYEQYF TGTGCCAGCTCACCACAGGGGACAGGGCCTTCCTTTGGCTCCTACGAGCAGTACTTC
- TRBJ2-3 few TRBV2 CASLMDGSTDTQYF TGTGCCAGCCTAATGGACGGTAGCACAGATACGCAGTATTTT
- TRBJ2-7 - TRBV18 CASSPPGPYYEQYF TGTGCCAGCTCACCACCGGGACCTTACTACGAGCAGTACTTC
- TRBJ1-2 once TRBV12-3/TRBV12-4 CASSLGASYYGYTF TGTGCCAGCAGTTTAGGGGCATCCTACTATGGCTACACCTTC
TRBD2 TRBJ2-7 - TRBV6-1 CASSERLAGVMISYEQYF TGTGCCAGCAGTGAACGGCTAGCGGGGGTCATGATCTCCTACGAGCAGTACTTC
- TRBJ2-1 many TRBV4-3 CASSQDVTVSSYNEQFF TGCGCCAGCAGCCAAGACGTTACAGTGAGCTCCTACAATGAGCAGTTCTTC
- TRBJ2-5 - TRBV4-1 CASSQGFRGAGETQYF TGCGCCAGCAGCCAAGGCTTCCGGGGGGCAGGGGAGACCCAGTACTTC
TRBD1 TRBJ1-5 few TRBV20-1 CSARAPGQGAGQPQHF TGCAGTGCTAGAGCTCCGGGACAGGGGGCCGGACAGCCCCAGCATTTT
TRBD2 TRBJ2-1 few TRBV29-1 CSSMTSGRSLYNEQFF TGCAGCTCGATGACTAGCGGGAGAAGTTTATACAATGAGCAGTTCTTC
- TRBJ2-7 - TRBV4-1 CASSPSLDPEQYF TGCGCCAGCAGCCCCTCCCTGGATCCCGAGCAGTACTTC
- TRBJ2-6 - TRBV9 CASSAPFLGSGANVLTF TGTGCCAGCAGCGCCCCTTTCCTGGGCTCTGGGGCCAACGTCCTGACTTTC
TRBD2 TRBJ2-5 few TRBV4-3 CASSQRPGLAGGEETQYF TGCGCCAGCAGCCAAAGACCGGGACTAGCGGGAGGCGAAGAGACCCAGTACTTC
- TRBJ2-1 - TRBV12-3/TRBV12-4 CASSFIGEQFF TGTGCCAGCAGTTTTATAGGTGAGCAGTTCTTC
- TRBJ2-7 few TRBV5-1 CASRGQKSSYEQYF TGCGCCAGCCGCGGACAGAAAAGCTCCTACGAGCAGTACTTC
TRBD2 TRBJ2-3 few TRBV7-9 CASSPASGQETDTQYF TGTGCCAGCAGCCCCGCTAGCGGGCAAGAAACAGATACGCAGTATTTT
- TRBJ1-1 many TRBV7-2 CASSLVLVNTEAFF TGTGCCAGCAGCTTAGTTCTGGTGAACACTGAAGCTTTCTTT
- TRBJ2-3 - TRBV4-3 CASSQGGRGSRTDTQYF TGCGCCAGCAGCCAAGGCGGAAGAGGGAGTCGTACAGATACGCAGTATTTT
TRBD1 TRBJ2-1 - TRBV7-9 CASSLGDRVYNEQFF TGTGCCAGCAGCTTAGGAGACAGGGTCTACAATGAGCAGTTCTTC
- TRBJ1-5 - TRBV12-3/TRBV12-4 CASSRTEQNQPQHF TGTGCCAGCAGCCGGACAGAACAAAATCAGCCCCAGCATTTT
TRBD2 TRBJ2-2 many TRBV7-8 CASSVGLGGGELFF TGTGCCAGCAGCGTGGGACTAGGAGGCGGGGAGCTGTTTTTT
TRBD1 TRBJ2-7 - TRBV7-9 CASSLGQGHEQYF TGTGCCAGCAGCTTAGGACAGGGCCACGAGCAGTACTTC
- TRBJ2-5 - TRBV15 CATSRDWIVQETQYF TGTGCCACCAGCAGAGATTGGATAGTTCAAGAGACCCAGTACTTC
- TRBJ1-1 - TRBV7-9 CASSSSGGTEAFF TGTGCCAGCAGCTCCTCCGGAGGTACTGAAGCTTTCTTT
TRBD2 TRBJ2-1 - TRBV9 CASSVDRGRYAASGIAYNEQFF TGTGCCAGCAGCGTAGATCGGGGACGGTACGCGGCTAGCGGGATCGCCTACAATGAGCAGTTCTTC
- TRBJ1-2 few TRBV27 CASSSRGFGGPYYGYTF TGTGCCAGCAGTTCGAGGGGGTTTGGGGGCCCATACTATGGCTACACCTTC
- TRBJ2-7 few TRBV20-1 CSATGPNPYEQYF TGCAGTGCGACAGGCCCGAACCCCTACGAGCAGTACTTC
- TRBJ2-7 few TRBV4-3 CASSQRSSTYEQYF TGCGCCAGCAGCCAGCGATCCAGTACCTACGAGCAGTACTTC
- TRBJ2-1 few TRBV5-4 CASSLLSGAYNEQFF TGTGCCAGCAGCTTGCTAAGCGGAGCCTACAATGAGCAGTTCTTC
- TRBJ2-4 - TRBV5-1 CASSLRDENIQYF TGCGCCAGCAGCCTCCGGGACGAAAACATTCAGTACTTC
- TRBJ2-6 few TRBV5-1 CASSSYSSGANVLTF TGCGCCAGCAGCTCCTATTCCTCCGGGGCCAACGTCCTGACTTTC
- TRBJ1-2 once TRBV24-1 CATSGSNYGYTF TGTGCCACCAGTGGGAGTAACTATGGCTACACCTTC
TRBD1 TRBJ2-7 few TRBV7-8 CASSPGTGADEQYF TGTGCCAGCAGCCCCGGGACAGGGGCGGACGAGCAGTACTTC
TRBD2 TRBJ2-2 few TRBV27 CASSFYSGGPSGELFF TGTGCCAGCAGCTTCTATAGCGGGGGGCCTTCCGGGGAGCTGTTTTTT
- TRBJ2-7 few TRBV7-9 CASSPPRAGEQYF TGTGCCAGCAGCCCCCCAAGGGCCGGAGAGCAGTACTTC
TRBD2 TRBJ2-1 few TRBV5-1 CASSLAGLAGGNEQFF TGCGCCAGCAGCTTGGCGGGACTAGCGGGAGGAAATGAGCAGTTCTTC
TRBD1 TRBJ2-7 few TRBV5-1 CASSFGGQRFYEQYF TGCGCCAGCAGCTTTGGGGGACAGAGATTTTACGAGCAGTACTTC
TRBD1 TRBJ2-7 - TRBV4-1 CASSQGRGRGYEQYF TGCGCCAGCAGCCAAGGCAGGGGGCGAGGGTACGAGCAGTACTTC
- TRBJ2-7 few TRBV7-9 CASSSGQSYEQYF TGTGCCAGCAGTTCTGGACAGTCCTACGAGCAGTACTTC
TRBD1 TRBJ1-5 - TRBV19 CASQGQGANKQHF TGTGCCAGCCAGGGACAGGGGGCGAACAAACAGCATTTT
- TRBJ2-7 few TRBV3-1 CASSQVGGPSYEQYF TGTGCCAGCAGCCAAGTAGGGGGTCCCTCCTACGAGCAGTACTTC
- TRBJ2-1 few TRBV7-3 CASSLTEGSDPQLF TGTGCCAGCAGCTTAACGGAGGGCTCCGACCCCCAACTCTTC
TRBD1 TRBJ2-1 - TRBV9 CASSVSAGTGFEQFF TGTGCCAGCAGCGTCAGCGCGGGGACAGGGTTTGAGCAGTTCTTC
- TRBJ2-1 few TRBV29-1 CSVERVTSNEQFF TGCAGCGTTGAGCGGGTGACCTCCAATGAGCAGTTCTTC
- TRBJ2-1 - TRBV7-9 CASSLALGENEQFF TGTGCCAGCAGCTTAGCTCTGGGAGAGAATGAGCAGTTCTTC
- TRBJ1-6 - TRBV27 CASSLLGEFISPLHF TGTGCCAGCAGTTTATTGGGGGAATTCATTTCACCCCTCCACTTT
- TRBJ2-1 few TRBV27 CASSHYLQGLGEQFF TGTGCCAGCAGCCACTACCTACAGGGTCTGGGTGAGCAGTTCTTC
TRBD1 TRBJ1-2 few TRBV27 CASSLSATGEDNYGYTF TGTGCCAGCAGTTTATCCGCGACAGGGGAGGACAACTATGGCTACACCTTC
TRBD1 TRBJ2-3 - TRBV12-3/TRBV12-4 CASSRGQGWSDTQYF TGTGCCAGCAGCCGGGGACAGGGTTGGTCAGATACGCAGTATTTT
- TRBJ2-6 - TRBV19 CASALEAGGNTGANVLTF TGTGCCAGCGCACTTGAGGCGGGCGGTAACACTGGGGCCAACGTCCTGACTTTC
- TRBJ2-6 few TRBV27 CASSLGAFRANVLTF TGTGCCAGCAGTTTGGGGGCTTTCAGGGCCAACGTCCTGACTTTC
- TRBJ1-2 - TRBV12-3/TRBV12-4 CASSSQGFYGYTF TGTGCCAGCAGCAGTCAGGGGTTCTATGGCTACACCTTC
- TRBJ1-1 few TRBV20-1 CSASPFLLTAMNTEAFF TGCAGTGCTAGCCCCTTCCTGTTGACAGCTATGAACACTGAAGCTTTCTTT
- TRBJ2-7 few TRBV30 CAWSVSLGYEQYF TGTGCCTGGAGTGTAAGTCTTGGCTACGAGCAGTACTTC
- TRBJ2-7 few TRBV29-1 CSVEDVGGIYEQYF TGCAGCGTTGAAGATGTCGGCGGTATCTACGAGCAGTACTTC
- TRBJ1-1 - TRBV12-3/TRBV12-4 CASSFGATEAFF TGTGCCAGCAGTTTTGGGGCGACTGAAGCTTTCTTT
- TRBJ1-1 - TRBV7-9 CASLPREKTGTEAFF TGTGCCAGCCTCCCAAGGGAGAAAACAGGCACTGAAGCTTTCTTT
- TRBJ2-7 few TRBV7-9 CASSLASTGYEQYF TGTGCCAGCAGCTTAGCCAGTACAGGGTACGAGCAGTACTTC
- TRBJ2-5 - TRBV5-6 CASRMTGETQYF TGTGCCAGCAGAATGACAGGCGAGACCCAGTACTTC